Shown below are 25 T cell receptor beta chains from a single sample sequenced in a study of beta chain features in type 1 diabetes. Sequencing targeted expressed TCRB transcripts, as all isolated RNA had been reverse transcribed. Produced via immunoSEQ multiplex PCR; TCRdb's table is partial and in-frame only. The sample includes 390,000 or so clones, approximately 15% of them seen just once. Specimen: naive CD4+ T cells from blood. The origin of the receptors is a man aged 25-45 years in good health.

This chain connects TRBV2 to TRBJ2-7; D ambiguous. Germline V lookup: CDR1 SNHLY, CDR2 FYNNEI. The CDR3 is 11 residues long. V was shortened by 3 bases and J by 3 bases, with 3 bases between the two germline ends. CDR3 sequence reads: CASSDSYEQYF. The CDR3 DNA sequence: TGTGCCAGCAGTGATAGCTACGAGCAGTACTTC.

This clone was detected a few times. The chain has TRBV19 and TRBJ2-2; perhaps D is TRBD1 or TRBD2 (6 bases each). The CDR3 is 14 amino acids. In germline, CDR1 is LNHDA, CDR2 SQIVND (reference sequence). Trimming stripped 11 bases from V and 0 bases from J, with 13 bases between. CDR3 sequence reads: CAGGPASNTGELFF. Written as DNA, the CDR3 is TGTGCCGGGGGGCCAGCTTCGAACACCGGGGAGCTGTTTTTT.

The rearrangement links TRBV7-2 to TRBJ2-7; D gene uncertain. The CDR3 contains 14 residues. The germline V gene encodes CDR1 SGHTA and CDR2 FQGNSA. V gave up 1 base and J gave up 0 bases, with 7 bases separating them. In nucleotides, the CDR3 is TGTGCCAGCAGCTTAGTGCGGAACTCCTACGAGCAGTACGTC. It is translated as CASSLVRNSYEQYV.

The rearrangement links TRBV6-6 to TRBJ2-7; 8 bases agree with TRBD1. The junction had 8 bases not matched to a gene; V was cut back by 5 bases and J by 2 bases. CDR1 MNHNY and CDR2 SVGAGI come from the germline V gene (reference sequence). CDR3 length: 15 residues. CDR3: CASSQDRVPPYEQYF. CDR3 nucleotide sequence: TGTGCCAGCAGTCAGGACAGGGTACCCCCCTACGAGCAGTACTTC.

The chain joins TRBV5-6 to TRBJ2-3; 9 nucleotides align to TRBD2. The CDR3 totals 16 residues. In germline, CDR1 is SGHDT, CDR2 YYEEEE. With 0 bases clipped from V and 0 bases from J, the junction kept 2 bases outside the gene matches. The CDR3 region is CASSLGLAASTDTQYF. The CDR3 bases are TGTGCCAGCAGCTTGGGACTAGCGGCTAGCACAGATACGCAGTATTTT.

Only a few counts were recorded for this clone. The J gene is TRBJ1-4, the V gene TRBV9, with D perhaps TRBD1 (6 bases). From germline, CDR1 is SGDLS and CDR2 YYNGEE. Trimming shortened V by 5 bases and J by 6 bases, and 23 bases separated the two germline ends. The CDR3 has 17 amino acids. CDR3: CASRSRAGAAIDEKLFF. The CDR3 region has the DNA TGTGCCAGCAGGTCCCGGGCGGGGGCGGCCATTGATGAAAAACTGTTTTTT.

This clone showed up just a few times. V and J are TRBV7-2 and TRBJ2-3; TRBD2 matches at 10 bases. J was trimmed by 0 bases and V by 5 bases; bases with no gene match: 11. CDR3 length equals 18 residues. From germline, CDR1 is SGHTA and CDR2 FQGNSA. CDR3 loop: CASSPIGTSVPSTDTQYF. CDR3 nucleotide sequence: TGTGCCAGCAGCCCCATCGGGACTAGCGTTCCTAGCACAGATACGCAGTATTTT.

The chain uses TRBV10-3 and TRBJ2-6; tentative D call: TRBD2 (6 bases). The length of the CDR3 is 17 residues. The V gene lost 2 bases and the J gene lost 3 bases, with 14 bases spanning the gap. The germline V gene encodes CDR1 ENHRY and CDR2 SYGVKD. CDR3 sequence reads: CAISEGGGLGGANVLTF. The CDR3 DNA sequence: TGTGCCATCAGTGAGGGAGGAGGGCTAGGTGGGGCCAACGTCCTGACTTTC.

The gene calls are TRBV6-5 and TRBJ1-2; possible D gene TRBD1, 6 bases. CDR1 MNHEY and CDR2 SVGAGI come from the germline V gene. The CDR3 is 13 amino acids. V was trimmed by 5 bases and J by 4 bases, leaving 11 bases between them. The CDR3 DNA reads TGTGCCAGCAGTCAGGACAGTCCCTATGGCTACACCTTC. It specifies CASSQDSPYGYTF.

The rearrangement uses TRBV27 and TRBJ1-1, with a weak D call TRBD1 (5 bases). There are 13 residues in the CDR3. Per germline, CDR1 MNHEY and CDR2 SMNVEV (reference sequence). V was clipped by 5 bases and J by 8 bases, with 15 bases between them. The CDR3 DNA sequence: TGTGCCAGCAGTGAACGGACGGGGCGCGAAGCTTTCTTT. Translation gives CASSERTGREAFF.

This clone was counted a few times. The chain combines TRBV7-2 with TRBJ2-5; the match to TRBD2 covers 13 bases. CDR3 length: 16 amino acids. V was pared by 5 bases and J by 5 bases, with 8 bases of the junction left unmatched. Germline V gene lookup returns CDR1 SGHTA and CDR2 FQGNSA. CDR3 sequence (DNA): TGTGCCAGCAGCCCGCGGACTAGCGGGAGTAGGGAGACCCAGTACTTC. Translated: CASSPRTSGSRETQYF.

The chain uses TRBV2 and TRBJ2-3, with D uncertain. Germline values: CDR1 SNHLY, CDR2 FYNNEI. Trimming took off 4 bases at V and 5 bases at J, with 7 bases between the two ends. The CDR3 is made up of 12 amino acids. CDR3 in amino acids: CASSVTRDTQYF. DNA for the CDR3: TGTGCCAGCAGTGTTACCCGAGATACGCAGTATTTT.

This chain links TRBV27 with TRBJ2-3, with D maybe TRBD1 (5 bases). The CDR3 is made up of 14 amino acids. The V gene lost 2 bases and the J gene lost 11 bases, with 17 bases spanning the gap. Germline V CDR1 and CDR2: MNHEY, SMNVEV (reference sequence). The CDR3 DNA follows: TGTGCCAGCAGTTTAAGGGGCCGAGAGGTCCTGCAGTATTTT. It encodes CASSLRGREVLQYF.

Only a few counts were recorded for this clone. The chain joins TRBV2 to TRBJ2-7; D not resolved. The CDR3 has 14 residues. Trimming shortened V by 4 bases and J by 0 bases, and 10 bases separated the two germline ends. CDR1 and CDR2 from the germline V gene are SNHLY and FYNNEI. As DNA, the CDR3 is TGTGCCAGCAGTGTGGGATTACGCTCCTACGAGCAGTACTTC. Encoded protein: CASSVGLRSYEQYF.

V and J are TRBV5-1 and TRBJ1-1, with TRBD1 matching over 9 bases. Germline V gene lookup returns CDR1 SGHRS and CDR2 YFSETQ. CDR3 length: 15 amino acids. V trimming: 4 bases; J trimming: 1 base; junction bases outside the gene matches: 5. The CDR3 bases are TGCGCCAGCAGCCCGGACAGGGGATGGAACACTGAAGCTTTCTTT. Translating it yields CASSPDRGWNTEAFF.

This chain uses TRBV14 with TRBJ2-7; D not resolved. The CDR3 spans 15 residues. Germline CDR1 is SGHDN and CDR2 is FVKESK. V was cut by 0 bases and J by 3 bases, with 12 bases left in between. The CDR3 loop reads CASSQDRASNYEQYF. As DNA, the CDR3 is TGTGCCAGCAGCCAAGACCGGGCAAGCAACTACGAGCAGTACTTC.

In its sample, this clone was seen a few times. The chain uses TRBV7-9 and TRBJ1-1; D perhaps matches TRBD1 (5 bases). The V end lost 2 bases, the J end lost 1 base, and 11 bases lay between the germline ends. Germline V lookup: CDR1 SEHNR, CDR2 FQNEAQ (reference sequence). The CDR3 consists of 15 residues. The DNA for the CDR3 is TGTGCCAGCAGCTTACTCTCCGGGACGAACACTGAAGCTTTCTTT. Protein: CASSLLSGTNTEAFF.

This clone turned up a few times. The chain couples TRBV25-1 to TRBJ2-2; no reliable D call. The V end lost 1 base, the J end lost 1 base, and 7 bases lay between the germline ends. The CDR3 is made up of 15 amino acids. The V gene's germline CDR1 is MGHDK and CDR2 SYGVNS. The CDR3 loop reads CASSELVENTGELFF. Here the CDR3 DNA reads TGTGCCAGCAGTGAATTAGTAGAGAACACCGGGGAGCTGTTTTTT.

The chain joins TRBV19 to TRBJ1-5, with TRBD1 as a possible D gene (5 bases). V was clipped by 6 bases and J by 5 bases, with 17 bases between them. The CDR3 has 15 amino acids. Germline CDR1 LNHDA, CDR2 SQIVND (reference sequence). The CDR3 reads CASSGAEAKHQPQHF. For the CDR3, the DNA is TGTGCCAGTAGCGGGGCAGAGGCGAAACATCAGCCCCAGCATTTT.

The chain couples TRBV11-2 to TRBJ2-7; D might be TRBD1 or TRBD2, each matching 5 bases. Germline V CDR1 and CDR2: SGHAT, FQNNGV. With 5 bases removed from V and 3 bases from J, the gap between germline ends came to 17 bases. The CDR3 spans 15 residues. The CDR3 DNA sequence: TGTGCCAGCAGCCCCGATCATTGGGGGAGCTACGAGCAGTACTTC. It specifies CASSPDHWGSYEQYF.

V usage is TRBV18 and J usage is TRBJ2-2; unclear D gene. Germline V gene sequence: CDR1 KGHSH, CDR2 LQKENI. Between the trimmed V and J ends, which lost 3 bases and 4 bases, there was a span of 12 bases. This CDR3 is built from 15 residues. The CDR3 DNA follows: TGTGCCAGCTCACCCCTAGAGAGGAGCACCGGGGAGCTGTTTTTT. It encodes CASSPLERSTGELFF.

This chain uses TRBV19 with TRBJ2-7, with D perhaps matching TRBD1 or TRBD2 (5 bases each). This CDR3 spans 9 amino acids. Germline loops: CDR1 LNHDA, CDR2 SQIVND (reference sequence). The V and J ends lost 11 bases and 3 bases respectively, with 5 bases between them. The CDR3 reads CAGGYEQYV. In DNA form, the CDR3 reads TGTGCCGGGGGCTACGAGCAGTACGTC.

This clone was detected a few times. The CDR3 region is CACTRTSMNTEAFF. The CDR3 DNA follows: TGTGCCTGCACACGCACCAGCATGAACACTGAAGCTTTCTTT. The chain links TRBV30 to TRBJ1-1, with no clear D. Germline loops: CDR1 GTSNPN, CDR2 SVGIG (reference sequence). Trimming removed 6 bases from V and 0 bases from J, with 14 bases in between. The CDR3 runs to 14 residues.

The sample holds a few counts of this clone. The rearrangement joins TRBV7-2 to TRBJ2-7; D remains ambiguous. Germline values: CDR1 SGHTA, CDR2 FQGNSA. The CDR3 contains 11 residues. V lost 5 bases, J lost 3 bases, and 5 bases lay in between. The CDR3 region is CASSIHYEQYF. The CDR3 nucleotides read TGTGCCAGCAGCATCCACTACGAGCAGTACTTC.

V gene TRBV5-4 combines with J gene TRBJ2-7, with D tentatively TRBD1 (6 bases). The CDR3 is made up of 14 amino acids. V was shortened by 4 bases and J by 4 bases, with 15 bases between the two germline ends. Germline lookup yields CDR1 SGHNT and CDR2 YYREEE (reference sequence). The CDR3 DNA reads as TGTGCCAGCAGCAAAGACAGTACAGGGTACGAGCAGTACTTC. It yields the protein CASSKDSTGYEQYF.